The 11 T cell receptor beta chains listed next were all sequenced from one sample in a study of T cell changes during pregnancy in multiple sclerosis. Assay: immunoSEQ multiplex PCR; the TCRdb copy retains only in-frame clones and omits some. The table records nearly 110,000 clones, 91% of them present only once. The sequencing used peripheral blood, collected before pregnancy. These receptors were taken from a female donor with multiple sclerosis, enrolled in a pregnancy study.

The genes are TRBV28 and TRBJ1-6, with D perhaps matching TRBD1 (5 bases). The CDR3 consists of 14 residues. The V gene lost 3 bases and the J gene lost 9 bases, with 12 bases spanning the gap. Per the germline V gene, CDR1 is MDHEN and CDR2 is SYDVKM. Written as DNA, the CDR3 is TGTGCCAGCAGTTTGGCCCAGGGTGGTTCACCCCTCCACTTT. This gives the protein CASSLAQGGSPLHF.

V and J are TRBV7-2 and TRBJ2-4, with D perhaps TRBD2 (6 bases). Trimming took off 1 base at V and 9 bases at J, with 10 bases between the two ends. The CDR3 loop spans 13 amino acids. CDR1 and CDR2 (germline): SGHTA, FQGNSA. CDR3: CASSLDRESIQYF. DNA for the CDR3: TGTGCCAGCAGCTTAGATCGGGAGAGCATTCAGTACTTC.

The rearrangement uses TRBV27 and TRBJ1-1; 11 nucleotides agree with TRBD1. In germline, CDR1 is MNHEY, CDR2 SMNVEV (reference sequence). The length of the CDR3 is 15 residues. V lost 2 bases and J lost 4; bases outside the gene matches: 3. The CDR3 loop reads CASSLTGTGGTEAFF. Written as DNA, the CDR3 is TGTGCCAGCAGTTTAACCGGGACAGGGGGCACTGAAGCTTTCTTT.

The chain joins TRBV5-1 to TRBJ2-5; D unresolved. The CDR3 spans 14 residues. Trimming took 0 bases from V and 2 from J, leaving 8 bases between them. From germline, CDR1 is SGHRS and CDR2 YFSETQ. This chain's CDR3 is CASSLVGQQETQYF. CDR3 nucleotides: TGCGCCAGCAGCTTGGTTGGGCAGCAAGAGACCCAGTACTTC.

The rearrangement joins TRBV2 to TRBJ1-1; D is uncertain. The length of the CDR3 is 14 residues. The V and J ends lost 1 base and 1 base respectively, with 7 bases between them. Looked up from germline, CDR1 is SNHLY and CDR2 is FYNNEI. The CDR3 DNA is TGTGCCAGCAGTGAAGGGCCACGGAACACTGAAGCTTTCTTT. It translates to CASSEGPRNTEAFF.

The chain has TRBV11-1 and TRBJ2-3; D remains unclear. Germline CDR1 and CDR2: SGHAT and FQDESV (reference sequence). V lost 0 bases and J 2 bases, leaving 9 bases between the germline ends. The CDR3 totals 15 residues. Here the CDR3 DNA reads TGTGCCAGCAGCTTAGCGCGAGCGCTCACAGATACGCAGTATTTT. Translated: CASSLARALTDTQYF. Together with reference TRBV11-1 and TRBJ2-3, the CDR3 gives the full variable domain: EAEVAQSPRYKITEKSQAVAFWCDPISGHATLYWYRQILGQGPELLVQFQDESVVDDSQLPKDRFSAERLKGVDSTLKIQPAELGDSAMYLCASSLARALTDTQYFGPGTRLTVL.

The V and J genes are TRBV27 and TRBJ2-1; 11 nucleotides line up with TRBD2. J lost 0 bases, V lost 6 bases, and 7 bases had no gene match. The CDR3 covers 17 residues. Germline CDR1 MNHEY, CDR2 SMNVEV (reference sequence). Here the CDR3 DNA reads TGTGCCAGCAGGGGACTAGCGGAGGTGTACTCCTACAATGAGCAGTTCTTC. As protein: CASRGLAEVYSYNEQFF.

V is TRBV9 and J is TRBJ2-7; D is perhaps TRBD1 (6 bases). Germline CDR1 reads SGDLS; CDR2 reads YYNGEE. This CDR3 has 13 amino acids. Trimming took 4 bases from V and 3 from J, leaving 11 bases between them. The CDR3 is CASSRKGGYEQYF. The CDR3, as DNA: TGTGCCAGCAGCAGGAAAGGGGGCTACGAGCAGTACTTC. Together with reference TRBV9 and TRBJ2-7, the CDR3 gives the full variable domain: DSGVTQTPKHLITATGQRVTLRCSPRSGDLSVYWYQQSLDQGLQFLIQYYNGEERAKGNILERFSAQQFPDLHSELNLSSLELGDSALYFCASSRKGGYEQYFGPGTRLTVT.

V and J are TRBV6-1 and TRBJ1-2; TRBD1 is a possible D gene (6 bases). This CDR3 is built from 13 residues. The V end lost 4 bases, the J end lost 2 bases, and 8 bases lay between the germline ends. Germline V CDR1 and CDR2: MNHNS, SASEGT. The CDR3 sequence: CASSGGQNYGYTF. The CDR3 region has the DNA TGTGCCAGCAGTGGGGGACAAAACTATGGCTACACCTTC.

The chain employs TRBV19 and TRBJ2-3; D is unresolved. The CDR3 loop spans 14 amino acids. Germline CDR1 and CDR2: LNHDA and SQIVND (reference sequence). Trimming pared 0 bases from V and 1 base from J, leaving 5 bases between. The CDR3: CASSIDRGTDTQYF. CDR3 nucleotides: TGTGCCAGTAGTATAGATCGGGGCACAGATACGCAGTATTTT.

The rearrangement joins TRBV18 to TRBJ1-2; D is perhaps TRBD1 (6 bases). Germline CDR1 reads KGHSH; CDR2 reads LQKENI. The CDR3 spans 16 residues. V dropped 2 bases and J dropped 7 bases, with 20 bases sitting between them. The CDR3 DNA reads TGTGCCAGCTCACCAAACCCTGGGGGGGGCGCAAGTGGCTACACCTTC. This gives the protein CASSPNPGGGASGYTF.